This T cell receptor beta chain appears in the sequencing data of a study of CD8+ T cells in alopecia areata. Regarding this clone: The antigen remains unidentified.

CDR3 size: 14 residues. Germline assignment: CDR1 SEHNR and CDR2 FQNEAQ (reference sequence). V was clipped by 3 bases and J by 7 bases; unmatched bases: 7. Extracted RNA was reverse transcribed into cDNA, the sequencing template. Repertoires were generated with immunoSEQ multiplex PCR, while TCRdb's copy carries only in-frame clones and drops some. The repertoire holds 150,000 to 200,000 clones, with approximately 60% as singletons. General study results and limits: Patients displayed less clarity in TCR sharing than mice, a finding possibly related to HLA. In lesional scalp, particularly from alopecia totalis/universalis, clonality was higher than in normal scalp.

PBMCs yielded sorted CD4+ and CD8+ T cells. The sample was CD4+ T cells sorted from blood. This clonotype was obtained from a human donor in good health. This rearrangement joins TRBV7-9 to TRBJ1-2; 8 bases fit TRBD1. CDR3 bases: TGTGCCAGCAGCTTCGGGCAGGGGGCCGGTGGCTACACCTTC. Translating gives CASSFGQGAGGYTF.